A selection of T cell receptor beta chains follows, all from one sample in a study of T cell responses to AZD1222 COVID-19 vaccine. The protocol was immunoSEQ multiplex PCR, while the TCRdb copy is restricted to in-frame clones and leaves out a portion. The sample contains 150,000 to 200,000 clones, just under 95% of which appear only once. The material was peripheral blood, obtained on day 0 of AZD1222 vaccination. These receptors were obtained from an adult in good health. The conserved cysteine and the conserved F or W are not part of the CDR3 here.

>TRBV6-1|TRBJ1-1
ASSELAGGAEAF
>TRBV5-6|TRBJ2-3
ASSLIVDTQY
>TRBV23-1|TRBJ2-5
ASSQSKPSERTQY
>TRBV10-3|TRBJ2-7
AISESTGGSYEQY
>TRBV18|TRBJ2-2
ASSPPFTGQNTGELF
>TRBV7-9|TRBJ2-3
ASSPGGVSTDTQY
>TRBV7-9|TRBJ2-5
ASLNRETQY
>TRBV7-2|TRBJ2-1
ASSLTGTSAHYNEQF
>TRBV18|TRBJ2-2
ASSPPQGARNTGELF
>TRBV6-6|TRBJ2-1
ATCPVAGVNEQF
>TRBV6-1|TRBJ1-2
ASSEVFGQHGYT
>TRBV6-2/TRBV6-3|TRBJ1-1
ASSYNRALNTEAF
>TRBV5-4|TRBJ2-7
ASSLRTAYEQY
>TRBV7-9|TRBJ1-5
ASSLSPNQPQH
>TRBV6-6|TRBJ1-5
ASSYSGGGQPQH
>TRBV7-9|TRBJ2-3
ASSRGTDTQY
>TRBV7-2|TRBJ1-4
ASSLALGGQGGKLF
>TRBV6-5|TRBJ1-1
ATVSLGGGTEAF
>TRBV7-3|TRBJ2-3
ASSPGVSSTDTQY
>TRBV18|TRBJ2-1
ASSLYSGQGGYNEQF
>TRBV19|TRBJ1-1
ASNRGTEAF
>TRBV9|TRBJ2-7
ASSASGTGGYEQY
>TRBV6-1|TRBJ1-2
ASSERAGQNYGYT
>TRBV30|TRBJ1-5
AWSLGQVVQPQH
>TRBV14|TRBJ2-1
ASSQRIRDHSNEQF
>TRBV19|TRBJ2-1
ASSPQPPGSHNEQF
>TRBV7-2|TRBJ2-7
ASSARGNGEQY
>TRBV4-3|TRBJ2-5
ASSQVAGQETQY
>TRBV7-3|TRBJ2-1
ASSSNKGTAEWF
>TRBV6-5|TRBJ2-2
ASSYSRPLGTGELF
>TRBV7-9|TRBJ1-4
ASSLDYRQGRI
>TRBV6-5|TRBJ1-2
ASRLTGVLLGYT
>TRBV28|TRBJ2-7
ASSTDSYEQY
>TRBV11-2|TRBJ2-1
ASSLIQATDNEQF
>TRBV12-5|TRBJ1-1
ASGTGTLNTEAF
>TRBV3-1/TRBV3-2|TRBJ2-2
ASSHLGAGDSGELF
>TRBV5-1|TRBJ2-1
ASRTSGRYNEQF
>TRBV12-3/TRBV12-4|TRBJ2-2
ASSLSGELF
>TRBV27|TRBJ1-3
ASSPPPGTQGENTIY
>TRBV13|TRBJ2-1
ASSGQTGSNEQF
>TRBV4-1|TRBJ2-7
ASSKTGDYEQY